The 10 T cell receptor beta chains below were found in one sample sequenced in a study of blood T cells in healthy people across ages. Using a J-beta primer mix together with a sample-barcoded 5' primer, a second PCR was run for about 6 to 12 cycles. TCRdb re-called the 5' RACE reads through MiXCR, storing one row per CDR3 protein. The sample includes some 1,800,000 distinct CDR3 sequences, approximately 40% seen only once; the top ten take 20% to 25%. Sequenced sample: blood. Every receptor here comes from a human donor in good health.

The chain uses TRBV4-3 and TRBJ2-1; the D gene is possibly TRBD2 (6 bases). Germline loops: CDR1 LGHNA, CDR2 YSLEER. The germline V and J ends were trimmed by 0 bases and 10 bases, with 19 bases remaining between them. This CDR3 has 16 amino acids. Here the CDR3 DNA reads TGCGCCAGCAGCCAAGATCTTAGGGAGGACAACTACGAGCAGTTCTTC. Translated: CASSQDLREDNYEQFF.

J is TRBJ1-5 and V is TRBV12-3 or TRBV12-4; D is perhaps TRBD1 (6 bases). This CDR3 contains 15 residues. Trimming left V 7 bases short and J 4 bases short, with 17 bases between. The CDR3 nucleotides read TGTGCCAGCACCTTGGGGGGGGGCGCGAATCAGCCCCAGCATTTT. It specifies CASTLGGGANQPQHF.

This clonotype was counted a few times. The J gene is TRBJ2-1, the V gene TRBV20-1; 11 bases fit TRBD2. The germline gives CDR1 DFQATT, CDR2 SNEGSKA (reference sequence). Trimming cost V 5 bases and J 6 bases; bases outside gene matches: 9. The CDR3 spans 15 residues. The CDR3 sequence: CSARPSSGGSNEQFF. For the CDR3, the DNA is TGCAGTGCTCGGCCCTCTAGCGGGGGGAGCAATGAGCAGTTCTTC.

CDR3 sequence reads: CASSSEDSGEKLFF. CDR3 nucleotide sequence: TGTGCCAGCAGCTCTGAGGACAGCGGGGAAAAACTGTTTTTT. The chain has TRBV9 and TRBJ1-4; D perhaps matches TRBD1 (6 bases). Trimming pared 4 bases from V and 8 bases from J, leaving 15 bases between. The germline CDR1 and CDR2 sequences are SGDLS and YYNGEE. The CDR3 contains 14 residues.

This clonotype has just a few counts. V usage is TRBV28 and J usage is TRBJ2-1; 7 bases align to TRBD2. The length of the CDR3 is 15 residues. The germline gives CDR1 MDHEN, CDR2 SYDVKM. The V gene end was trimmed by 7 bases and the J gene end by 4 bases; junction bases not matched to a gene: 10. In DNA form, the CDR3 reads TGTGCCAGCACTGTAGGGCTAGCGGTTTACAATGAGCAGTTCTTC. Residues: CASTVGLAVYNEQFF.

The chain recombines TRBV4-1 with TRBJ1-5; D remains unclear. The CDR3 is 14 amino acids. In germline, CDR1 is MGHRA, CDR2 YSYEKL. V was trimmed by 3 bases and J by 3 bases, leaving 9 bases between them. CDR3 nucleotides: TGCGCCAGCAGCCAGCCCGCGACCAATCAGCCCCAGCATTTT. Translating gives CASSQPATNQPQHF.

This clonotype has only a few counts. The CDR3 sequence is CASSLAVWGWGDNEQFF. The DNA of the CDR3 is TGTGCCAGCAGCTTAGCCGTTTGGGGGTGGGGCGACAATGAGCAGTTCTTC. This sequence joins TRBV7-2 and TRBJ2-1; D could derive from TRBD1 or TRBD2 (5 bases each). Germline loops: CDR1 SGHTA, CDR2 FQGNSA. The CDR3 runs to 17 residues. Trimming took off 0 bases at V and 5 bases at J, with 17 bases between the two ends.

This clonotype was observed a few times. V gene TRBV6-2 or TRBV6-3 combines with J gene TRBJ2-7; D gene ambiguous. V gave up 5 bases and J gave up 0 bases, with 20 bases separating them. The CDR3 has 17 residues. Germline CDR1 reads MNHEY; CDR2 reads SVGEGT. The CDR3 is CASSQRGYGYISYEQYF. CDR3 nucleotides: TGTGCCAGCAGTCAACGAGGATATGGGTACATCTCCTACGAGCAGTACTTC.

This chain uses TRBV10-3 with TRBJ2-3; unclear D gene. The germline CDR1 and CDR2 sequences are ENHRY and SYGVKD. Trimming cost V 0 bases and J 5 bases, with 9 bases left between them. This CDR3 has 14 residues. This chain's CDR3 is CAISESWRGDTQYF. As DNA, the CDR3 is TGTGCCATCAGTGAGTCGTGGAGAGGAGATACGCAGTATTTT.

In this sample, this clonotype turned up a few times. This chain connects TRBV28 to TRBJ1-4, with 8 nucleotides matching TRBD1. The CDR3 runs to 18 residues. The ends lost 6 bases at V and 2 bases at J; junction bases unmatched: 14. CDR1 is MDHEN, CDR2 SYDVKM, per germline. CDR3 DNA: TGTGCCAGCAGACGAGACAGGGGCCGAACCCAGACTAATGAAAAACTGTTTTTT. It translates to CASRRDRGRTQTNEKLFF.